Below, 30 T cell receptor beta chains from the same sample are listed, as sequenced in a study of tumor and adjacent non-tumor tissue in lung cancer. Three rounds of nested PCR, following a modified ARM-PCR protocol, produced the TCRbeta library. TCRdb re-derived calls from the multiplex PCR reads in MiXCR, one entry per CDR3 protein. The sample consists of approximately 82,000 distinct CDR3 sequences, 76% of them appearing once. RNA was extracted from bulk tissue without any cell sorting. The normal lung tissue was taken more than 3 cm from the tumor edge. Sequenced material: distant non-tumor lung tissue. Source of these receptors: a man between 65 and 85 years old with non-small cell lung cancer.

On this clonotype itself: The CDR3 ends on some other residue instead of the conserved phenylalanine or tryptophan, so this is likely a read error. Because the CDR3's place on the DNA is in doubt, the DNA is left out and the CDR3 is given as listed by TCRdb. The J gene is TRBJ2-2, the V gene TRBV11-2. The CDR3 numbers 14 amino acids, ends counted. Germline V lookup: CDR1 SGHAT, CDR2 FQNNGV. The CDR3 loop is CASSLFVGTGELLY.

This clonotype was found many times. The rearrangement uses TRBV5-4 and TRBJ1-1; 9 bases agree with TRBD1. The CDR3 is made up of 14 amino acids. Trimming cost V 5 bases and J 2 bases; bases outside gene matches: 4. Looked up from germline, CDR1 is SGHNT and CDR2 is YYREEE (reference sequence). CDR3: CASSSQGANTEAFF. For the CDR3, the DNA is TGTGCCAGCAGTTCACAGGGGGCTAACACTGAAGCTTTCTTT.

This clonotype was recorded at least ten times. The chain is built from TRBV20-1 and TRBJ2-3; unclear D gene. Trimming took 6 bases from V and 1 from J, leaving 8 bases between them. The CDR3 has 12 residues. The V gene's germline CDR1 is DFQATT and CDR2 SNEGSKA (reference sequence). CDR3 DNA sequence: TGCAGTGCCCAGGACGGCACAGATACGCAGTATTTT. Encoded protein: CSAQDGTDTQYF.

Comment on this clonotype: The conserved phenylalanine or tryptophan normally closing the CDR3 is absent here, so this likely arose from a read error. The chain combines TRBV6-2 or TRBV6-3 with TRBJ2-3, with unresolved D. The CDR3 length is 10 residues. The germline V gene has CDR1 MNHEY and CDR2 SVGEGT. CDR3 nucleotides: TGTGCCAGTGGCGCGGATATGCAGTATTAT. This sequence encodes CASGADMQYY.

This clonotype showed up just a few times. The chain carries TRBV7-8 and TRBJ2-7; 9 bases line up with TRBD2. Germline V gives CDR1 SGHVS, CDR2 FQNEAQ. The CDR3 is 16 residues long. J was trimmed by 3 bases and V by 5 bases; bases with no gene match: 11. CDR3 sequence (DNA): TGTGCCAGCAGCAGGGGGCTTAGCGGGAGCTTCTACGAGCAGTACTTC. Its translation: CASSRGLSGSFYEQYF.

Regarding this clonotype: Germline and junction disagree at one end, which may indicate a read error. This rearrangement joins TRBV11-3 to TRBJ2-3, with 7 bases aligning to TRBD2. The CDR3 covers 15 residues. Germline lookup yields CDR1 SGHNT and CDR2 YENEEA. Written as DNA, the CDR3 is TGTCCCAGCACCCGTCGGGAGGTAAGCATAGATACGCAGTATTTT. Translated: CPSTRREVSIDTQYF.

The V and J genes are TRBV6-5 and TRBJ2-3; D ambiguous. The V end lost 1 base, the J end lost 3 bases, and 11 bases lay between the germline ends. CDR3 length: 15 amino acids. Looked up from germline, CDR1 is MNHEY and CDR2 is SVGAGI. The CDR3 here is CASSYLGGSTDTQYF. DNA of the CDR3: TGTGCCAGCAGTTACTTGGGCGGCTCTACAGATACGCAGTATTTT.

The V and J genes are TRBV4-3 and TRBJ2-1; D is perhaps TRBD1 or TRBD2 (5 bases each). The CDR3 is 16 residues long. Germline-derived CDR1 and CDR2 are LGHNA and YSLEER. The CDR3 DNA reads TGCGTTAACAGCCATGATCCCGGGGACCAAAACAATGAGCAGTTCTTC. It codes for CVNSHDPGDQNNEQFF.

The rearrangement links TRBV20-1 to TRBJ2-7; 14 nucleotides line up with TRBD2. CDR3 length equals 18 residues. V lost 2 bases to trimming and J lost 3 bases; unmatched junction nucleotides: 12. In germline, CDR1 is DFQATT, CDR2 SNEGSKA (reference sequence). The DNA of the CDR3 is TGCAGTGCTAGATCGTCCGGGACTAGCGGGAGCATCCTCTACGAGCAGTACTTC. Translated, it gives CSARSSGTSGSILYEQYF.

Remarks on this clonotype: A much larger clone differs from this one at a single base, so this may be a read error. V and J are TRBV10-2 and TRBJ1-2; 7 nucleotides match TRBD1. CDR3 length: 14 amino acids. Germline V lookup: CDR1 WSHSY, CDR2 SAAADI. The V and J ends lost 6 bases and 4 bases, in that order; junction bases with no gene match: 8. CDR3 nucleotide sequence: TGCGCCAGCAGCAAGGGACAGATACTCTATGGCTACACCTTC. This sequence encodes CASSKGQILYGYTF.

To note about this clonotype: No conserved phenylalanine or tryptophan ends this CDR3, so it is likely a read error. The CDR3 nucleotides read TGTGATAGTGGCCTTACCGCTGGCAGTCAGCCACAGCATTTA. Translated, it gives CDSGLTAGSQPQHL. The chain is built from TRBV12-5 and TRBJ1-5; no definite D call. Germline lookup yields CDR1 LGHNT and CDR2 FRNRAP. The CDR3 has 14 residues.

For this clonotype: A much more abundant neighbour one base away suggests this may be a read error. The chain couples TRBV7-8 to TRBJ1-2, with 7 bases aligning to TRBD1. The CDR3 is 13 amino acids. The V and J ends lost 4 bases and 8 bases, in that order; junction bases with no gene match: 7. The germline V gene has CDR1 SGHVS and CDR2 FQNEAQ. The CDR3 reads CASSSTGVEGYTF. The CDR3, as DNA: TGTGCCAGCAGCTCCACAGGGGTAGAGGGCTACACCTTC.

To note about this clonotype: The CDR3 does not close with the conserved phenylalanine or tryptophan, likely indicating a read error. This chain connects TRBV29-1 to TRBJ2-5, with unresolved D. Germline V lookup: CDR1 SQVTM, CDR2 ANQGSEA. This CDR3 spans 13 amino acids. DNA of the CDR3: TGCAGTGTGGCCGACTGGTTACAAGAGACCCAGTACTAC. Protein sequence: CSVADWLQETQYY.

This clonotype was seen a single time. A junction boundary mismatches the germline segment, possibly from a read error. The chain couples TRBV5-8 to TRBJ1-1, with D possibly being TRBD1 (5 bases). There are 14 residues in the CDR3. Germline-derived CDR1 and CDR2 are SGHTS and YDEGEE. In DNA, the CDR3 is TGTGCCACCAGCTTTCTTTTGGGGCTCACTGAAGCTTTCTTT. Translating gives CATSFLLGLTEAFF.

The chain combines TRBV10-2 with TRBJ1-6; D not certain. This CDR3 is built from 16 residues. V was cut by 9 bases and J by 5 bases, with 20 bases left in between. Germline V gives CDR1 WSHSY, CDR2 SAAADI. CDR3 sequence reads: CASSSLLGVNNSPLHF. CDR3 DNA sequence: TGCGCCAGTAGCTCACTATTGGGCGTTAATAATTCACCCCTCCACTTT.

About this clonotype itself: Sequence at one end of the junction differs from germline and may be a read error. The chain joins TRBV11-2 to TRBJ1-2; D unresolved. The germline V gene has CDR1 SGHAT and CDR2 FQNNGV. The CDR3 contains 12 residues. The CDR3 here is CASSRGLYGYTF. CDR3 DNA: TGTGCTAGCAGCCGAGGACTATATGGCTACACCTTC.

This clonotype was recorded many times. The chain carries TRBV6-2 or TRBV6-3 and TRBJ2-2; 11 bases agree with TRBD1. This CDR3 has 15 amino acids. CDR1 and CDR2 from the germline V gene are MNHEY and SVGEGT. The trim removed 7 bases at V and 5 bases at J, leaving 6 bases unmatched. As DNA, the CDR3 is TGTGCCAGCAAAAACTGGGACAGGGGGACCGGGGAGCTGTTTTTT. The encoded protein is CASKNWDRGTGELFF.

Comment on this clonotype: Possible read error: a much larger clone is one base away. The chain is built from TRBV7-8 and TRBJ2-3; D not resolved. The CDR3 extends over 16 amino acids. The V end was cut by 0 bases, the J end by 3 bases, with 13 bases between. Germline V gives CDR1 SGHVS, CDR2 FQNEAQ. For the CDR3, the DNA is TGTGCCAGCAGCTTAGCTCTGGCAGCACCAACAGATACGCAGTATTTT. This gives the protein CASSLALAAPTDTQYF.

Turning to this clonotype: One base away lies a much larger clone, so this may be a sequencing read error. The CDR3 reads CASSLVVGAPSSYNEQFF. DNA for the CDR3: TGTGCCAGCAGCTTAGTAGTGGGAGCCCCGAGCTCCTACAATGAGCAGTTCTTC. V gene TRBV7-2 combines with J gene TRBJ2-1; maybe TRBD2 (5 bases). The V end lost 1 base, the J end lost 0 bases, and 16 bases lay between the germline ends. The CDR3 runs to 18 residues. Germline CDR1 is SGHTA and CDR2 is FQGNSA.

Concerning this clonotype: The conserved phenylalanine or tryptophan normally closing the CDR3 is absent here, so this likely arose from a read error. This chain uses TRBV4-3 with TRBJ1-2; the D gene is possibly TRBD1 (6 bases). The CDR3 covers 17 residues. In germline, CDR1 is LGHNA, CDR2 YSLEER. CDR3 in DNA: TGCGCCCGCAGCCAAGACAGGCGACCTTACTTCAACTATGGCTACACCTTG. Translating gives CARSQDRRPYFNYGYTL.

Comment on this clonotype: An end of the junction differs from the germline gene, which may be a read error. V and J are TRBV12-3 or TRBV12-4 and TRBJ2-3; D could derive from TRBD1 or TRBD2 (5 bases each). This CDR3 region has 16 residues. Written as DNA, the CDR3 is TGTGCCTGTAGTTTAGGTCTACCAGGGACCGGAGATACACAGTATTTT. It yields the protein CACSLGLPGTGDTQYF.

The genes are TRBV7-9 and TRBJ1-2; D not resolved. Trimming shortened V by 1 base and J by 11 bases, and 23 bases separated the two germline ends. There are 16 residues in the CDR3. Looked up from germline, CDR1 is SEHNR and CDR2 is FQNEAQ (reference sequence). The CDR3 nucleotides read TGTGCCAGCAGCTTAGAGGTAGAGACCGCAATTACTGGATACACCTTC. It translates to CASSLEVETAITGYTF. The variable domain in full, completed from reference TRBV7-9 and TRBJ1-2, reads DTGVSQNPRHKITKRGQNVTFRCDPISEHNRLYWYRQTLGQGPEFLTYFQNEAQLEKSRLLSDRFSAERPKGSFSTLEIQRTEQGDSAMYLCASSLEVETAITGYTFGSGTRLTVV.

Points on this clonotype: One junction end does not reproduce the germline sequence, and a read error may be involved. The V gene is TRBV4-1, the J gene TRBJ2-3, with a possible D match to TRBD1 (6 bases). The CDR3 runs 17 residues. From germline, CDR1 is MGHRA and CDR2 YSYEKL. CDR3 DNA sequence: TGCGTCAGCAGCCAAGATTTGAGGGGGTCGTACACAGATACGCAGTATTTT. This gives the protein CVSSQDLRGSYTDTQYF.

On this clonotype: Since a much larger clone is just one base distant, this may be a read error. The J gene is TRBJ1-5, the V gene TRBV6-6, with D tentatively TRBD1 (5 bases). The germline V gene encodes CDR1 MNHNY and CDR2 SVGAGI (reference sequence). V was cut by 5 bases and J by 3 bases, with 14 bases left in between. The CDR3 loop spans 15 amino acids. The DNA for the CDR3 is TGTGCCAGCAGTCCCGGTCATGGGGCCAATCAGCCCCAGCATTTT. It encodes CASSPGHGANQPQHF.

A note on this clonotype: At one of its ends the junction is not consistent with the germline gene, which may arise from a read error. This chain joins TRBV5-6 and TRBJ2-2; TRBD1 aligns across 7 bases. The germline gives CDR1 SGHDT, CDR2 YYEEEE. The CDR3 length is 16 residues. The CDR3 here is CARSLAWQGVTGELFF. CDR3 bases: TGCGCCAGGAGCTTGGCATGGCAGGGGGTCACCGGGGAGCTGTTTTTT. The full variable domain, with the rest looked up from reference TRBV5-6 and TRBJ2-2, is DAGVTQSPTHLIKTRGQQVTLRCSPKSGHDTVSWYQQALGQGPQFIFQYYEEEERQRGNFPDRFSGHQFPNYSSELNVNALLLGDSALYLCARSLAWQGVTGELFFGEGSRLTVL.

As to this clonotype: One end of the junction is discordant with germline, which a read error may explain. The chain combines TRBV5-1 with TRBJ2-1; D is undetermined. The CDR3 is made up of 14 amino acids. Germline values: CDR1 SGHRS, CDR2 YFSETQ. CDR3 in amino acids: CASNLKITNNEHFF. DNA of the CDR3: TGCGCCAGCAACCTAAAAATTACTAACAATGAGCACTTCTTC.

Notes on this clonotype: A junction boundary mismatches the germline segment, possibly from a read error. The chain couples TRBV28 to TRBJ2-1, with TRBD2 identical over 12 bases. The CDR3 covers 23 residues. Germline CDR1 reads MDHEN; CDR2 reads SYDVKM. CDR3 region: CASSPSMVLAGGRGVSSYNEQIF. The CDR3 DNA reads TGTGCCAGCAGCCCTTCCATGGTCCTAGCGGGAGGGCGAGGCGTAAGTTCCTACAATGAGCAGATCTTC.

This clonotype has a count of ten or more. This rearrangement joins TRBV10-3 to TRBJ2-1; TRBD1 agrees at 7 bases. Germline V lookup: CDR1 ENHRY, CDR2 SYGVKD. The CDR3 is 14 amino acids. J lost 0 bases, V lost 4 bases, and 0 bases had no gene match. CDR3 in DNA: TGTGCCATCAGTGGACAGGGCTCCTACAATGAGCAGTTCTTC. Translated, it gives CAISGQGSYNEQFF.

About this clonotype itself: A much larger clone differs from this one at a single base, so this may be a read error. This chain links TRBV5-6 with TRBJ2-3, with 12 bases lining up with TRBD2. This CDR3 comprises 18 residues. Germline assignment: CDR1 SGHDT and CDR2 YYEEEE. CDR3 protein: CANSLLLAGGPSTDTQYF. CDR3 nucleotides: TGTGCCAACAGCTTGCTCCTAGCGGGAGGGCCGAGCACAGATACGCAGTATTTT.

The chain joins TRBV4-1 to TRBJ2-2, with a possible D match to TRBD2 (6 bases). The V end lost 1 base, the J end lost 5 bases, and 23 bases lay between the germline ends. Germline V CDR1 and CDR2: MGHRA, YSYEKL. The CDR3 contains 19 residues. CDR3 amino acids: CASSQVSLWAGSVTGELFF. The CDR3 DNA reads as TGCGCCAGCAGCCAAGTTTCATTGTGGGCGGGATCAGTTACCGGGGAGCTGTTTTTT.